This T cell receptor beta chain was recorded in a study of regulatory T cells in long-lasting Graves disease. Study-level findings and limits: Persistent Graves' patients possessed reduced TCR diversity relative to recently diagnosed ones.

This clonotype was observed many times. Antigen: not known. With V trimmed by 4 bases and J by 6 bases, 5 bases remained unmatched. Germline V CDR1 and CDR2: MNHNS, SASEGT. The CDR3 is 14 residues long. With iRepertoire HTBI primers and Arm-PCR of CDR3 regions, TCR beta libraries were built. TCRdb redid the calling of the multiplex PCR reads with MiXCR, one entry per CDR3 protein. The table lists roughly 500,000 distinct CDR3 sequences, roughly 20% of them singletons, with roughly 8% in the top ten. Time point indicated: persistent/refractory GD, antithyroid drugs over 5 years with positive TRAb. RNA extracted from PBMCs served as the sequencing template. Patients were enrolled at an endocrinology department in Xi'an, China.

The sample consisted of peripheral blood mononuclear cells (PBMCs), taken when the disease was refractory, from a patient treated with antithyroid drugs. The TCR was taken from a female donor with Graves disease. The chain is built from TRBV6-1 and TRBJ2-2; TRBD1 agrees at 7 bases. DNA for the CDR3: TGTGCCAGCAGTGCCTACAGGGGTGCCGGGGAGCTGTTTTTT. It codes for CASSAYRGAGELFF.